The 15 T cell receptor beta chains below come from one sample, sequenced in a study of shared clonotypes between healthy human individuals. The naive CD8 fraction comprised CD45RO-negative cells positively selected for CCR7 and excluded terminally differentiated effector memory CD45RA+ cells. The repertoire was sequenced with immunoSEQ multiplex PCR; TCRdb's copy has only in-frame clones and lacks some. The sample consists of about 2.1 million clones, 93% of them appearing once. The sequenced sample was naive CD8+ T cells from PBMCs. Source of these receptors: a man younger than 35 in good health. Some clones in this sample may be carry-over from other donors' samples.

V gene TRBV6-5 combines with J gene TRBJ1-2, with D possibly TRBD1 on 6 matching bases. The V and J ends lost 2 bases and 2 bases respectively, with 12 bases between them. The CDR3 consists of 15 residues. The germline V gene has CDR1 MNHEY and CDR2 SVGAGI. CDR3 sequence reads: CASSYEMTGNYGYTF. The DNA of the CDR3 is TGTGCCAGCAGTTACGAGATGACAGGCAACTATGGCTACACCTTC.

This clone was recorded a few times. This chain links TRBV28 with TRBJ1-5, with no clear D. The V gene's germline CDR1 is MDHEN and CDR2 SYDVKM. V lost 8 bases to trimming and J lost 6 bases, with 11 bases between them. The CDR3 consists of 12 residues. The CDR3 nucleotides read TGTGCCAGCTTTGTCGGGCCTCAGCCCCAGCATTTT. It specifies CASFVGPQPQHF.

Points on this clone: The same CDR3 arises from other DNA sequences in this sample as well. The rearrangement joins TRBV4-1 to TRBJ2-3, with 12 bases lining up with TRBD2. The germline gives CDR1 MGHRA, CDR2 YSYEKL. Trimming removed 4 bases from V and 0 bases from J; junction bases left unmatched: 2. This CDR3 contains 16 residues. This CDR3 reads CASSRGTSGSTDTQYF. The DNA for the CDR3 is TGCGCCAGCAGCCGCGGGACTAGCGGGAGCACAGATACGCAGTATTTT.

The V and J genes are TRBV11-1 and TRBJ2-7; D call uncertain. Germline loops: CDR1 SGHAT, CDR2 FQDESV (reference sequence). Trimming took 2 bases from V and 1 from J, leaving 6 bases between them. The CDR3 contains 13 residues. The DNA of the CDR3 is TGTGCCAGCAGCTTAATGTCTTCCTACGAGCAGTACTTC. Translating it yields CASSLMSSYEQYF.

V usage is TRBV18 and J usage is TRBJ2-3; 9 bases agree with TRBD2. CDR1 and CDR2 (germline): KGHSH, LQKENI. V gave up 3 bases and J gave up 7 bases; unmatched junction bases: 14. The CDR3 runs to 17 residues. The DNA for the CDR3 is TGTGCCAGCTCACCTCCCACACTAGCGGGTGCCGTACATACGCAGTATTTT. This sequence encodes CASSPPTLAGAVHTQYF.

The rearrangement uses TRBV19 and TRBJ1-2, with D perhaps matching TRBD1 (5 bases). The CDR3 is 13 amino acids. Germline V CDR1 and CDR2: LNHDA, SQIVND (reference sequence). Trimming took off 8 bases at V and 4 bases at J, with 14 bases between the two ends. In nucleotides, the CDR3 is TGTGCCAGTCTCAGGGAGATTGGCTATGGCTACACCTTC. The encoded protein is CASLREIGYGYTF.

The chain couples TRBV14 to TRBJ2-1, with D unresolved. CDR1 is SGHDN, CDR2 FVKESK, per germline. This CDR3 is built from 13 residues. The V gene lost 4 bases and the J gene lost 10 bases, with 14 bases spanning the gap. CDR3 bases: TGTGCCAGCAGCCCGCCTTCGGGCTCGGAGCAGTTCTTC. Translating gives CASSPPSGSEQFF.

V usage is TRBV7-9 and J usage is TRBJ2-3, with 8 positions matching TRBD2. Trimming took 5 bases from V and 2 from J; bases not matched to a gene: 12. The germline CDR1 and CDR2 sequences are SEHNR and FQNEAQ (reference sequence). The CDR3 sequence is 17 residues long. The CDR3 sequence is CASSPGGTSLDTDTQYF. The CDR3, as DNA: TGTGCCAGCAGCCCGGGGGGGACATCCCTTGACACAGATACGCAGTATTTT. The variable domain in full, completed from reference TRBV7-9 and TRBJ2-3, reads DTGVSQNPRHKITKRGQNVTFRCDPISEHNRLYWYRQTLGQGPEFLTYFQNEAQLEKSRLLSDRFSAERPKGSFSTLEIQRTEQGDSAMYLCASSPGGTSLDTDTQYFGPGTRLTVL.

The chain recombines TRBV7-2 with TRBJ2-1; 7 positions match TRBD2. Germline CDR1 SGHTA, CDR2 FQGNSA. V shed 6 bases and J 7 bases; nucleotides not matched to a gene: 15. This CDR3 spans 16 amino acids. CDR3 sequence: CASSFNIQRDRNEQFF. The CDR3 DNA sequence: TGTGCCAGCAGTTTTAACATTCAGCGGGATCGAAATGAGCAGTTCTTC.

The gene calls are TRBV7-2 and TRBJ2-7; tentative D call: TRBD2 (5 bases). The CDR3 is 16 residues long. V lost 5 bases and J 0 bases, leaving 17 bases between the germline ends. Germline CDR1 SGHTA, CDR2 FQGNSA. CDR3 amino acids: CASSPRAAGISYEQYF. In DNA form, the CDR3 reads TGTGCCAGCAGCCCACGAGCCGCGGGCATCTCCTACGAGCAGTACTTC.

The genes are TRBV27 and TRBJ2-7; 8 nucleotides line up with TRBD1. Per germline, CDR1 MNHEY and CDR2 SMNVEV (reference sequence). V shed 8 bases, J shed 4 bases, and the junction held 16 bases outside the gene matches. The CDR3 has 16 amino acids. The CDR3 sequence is CASSQGVGTGGYEQYF. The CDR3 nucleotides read TGTGCCAGCTCCCAAGGGGTCGGGACAGGAGGTTACGAGCAGTACTTC.

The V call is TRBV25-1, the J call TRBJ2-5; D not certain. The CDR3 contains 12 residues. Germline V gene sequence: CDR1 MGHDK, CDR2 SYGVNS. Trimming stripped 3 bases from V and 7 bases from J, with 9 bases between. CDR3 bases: TGTGCCAGCAGTGATCCGAGTGGGACCCAGTACTTC. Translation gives CASSDPSGTQYF.

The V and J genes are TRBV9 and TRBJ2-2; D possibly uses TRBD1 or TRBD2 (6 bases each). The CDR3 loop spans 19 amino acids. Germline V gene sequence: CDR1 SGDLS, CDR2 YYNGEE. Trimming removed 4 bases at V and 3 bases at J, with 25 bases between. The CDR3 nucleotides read TGTGCCAGCAGCCGGCACCGGGGGCAGGGGATATTCGACACCGGGGAGCTGTTTTTT. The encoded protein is CASSRHRGQGIFDTGELFF.

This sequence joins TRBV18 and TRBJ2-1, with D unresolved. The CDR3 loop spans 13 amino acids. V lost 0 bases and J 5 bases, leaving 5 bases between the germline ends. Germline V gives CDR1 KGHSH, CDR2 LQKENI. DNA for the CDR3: TGTGCCAGCTCACCACCCAGAGACAATGAGCAGTTCTTC. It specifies CASSPPRDNEQFF.

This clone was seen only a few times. The CDR3 DNA follows: TGTGCCAGTATGAACAGGGACATGAACACTGAAGCTTTCTTT. Translation gives CASMNRDMNTEAFF. The chain has TRBV19 and TRBJ1-1, with D tentatively TRBD1 (6 bases). CDR3 size: 14 residues. Trimming pared 7 bases from V and 0 bases from J, leaving 12 bases between. The germline gives CDR1 LNHDA, CDR2 SQIVND (reference sequence).